This T cell receptor beta chain was identified during a study of HIV-infected patients and healthy controls. No cell fractionation was done, so the repertoire covers all unsorted peripheral blood T cells. The CDR3 runs to 19 residues. Germline-derived CDR1 and CDR2 are SGHRS and YFSETQ. V was clipped by 3 bases and J by 0 bases; unmatched bases: 12. This clonotype occurred many times. Its antigen is unidentified. Study findings and constraints: Compared with untreated HIV+ repertoires, healthy controls showed roughly threefold more distinct CDR3s and higher Shannon diversity.

cDNA was made from 500 ng RNA using alpha and beta constant primers. Using multiplexing indices, alpha and beta chain libraries were generated apart by chain-specific third strand synthesis. Ligation attached cDNA to a 5' RACE adapter that carried a random hexamer and SP2 site. TCRdb reanalysed the 5' RACE reads using MiXCR and keeps one entry per CDR3 protein. This table holds approximately 9,700 distinct CDR3 sequences, 7.3% found once. The chain joins TRBV5-1 to TRBJ2-6, with TRBD1 matching 7 bases. The specimen was blood, collected before antiretroviral therapy. The source of this sequence is an adult with HIV infection. The CDR3 sequence is CASSSYTGQLFSGANVLTF. CDR3 DNA: TGCGCCAGCAGCTCATACACGGGACAGCTGTTCTCTGGGGCCAACGTCCTGACTTTC.